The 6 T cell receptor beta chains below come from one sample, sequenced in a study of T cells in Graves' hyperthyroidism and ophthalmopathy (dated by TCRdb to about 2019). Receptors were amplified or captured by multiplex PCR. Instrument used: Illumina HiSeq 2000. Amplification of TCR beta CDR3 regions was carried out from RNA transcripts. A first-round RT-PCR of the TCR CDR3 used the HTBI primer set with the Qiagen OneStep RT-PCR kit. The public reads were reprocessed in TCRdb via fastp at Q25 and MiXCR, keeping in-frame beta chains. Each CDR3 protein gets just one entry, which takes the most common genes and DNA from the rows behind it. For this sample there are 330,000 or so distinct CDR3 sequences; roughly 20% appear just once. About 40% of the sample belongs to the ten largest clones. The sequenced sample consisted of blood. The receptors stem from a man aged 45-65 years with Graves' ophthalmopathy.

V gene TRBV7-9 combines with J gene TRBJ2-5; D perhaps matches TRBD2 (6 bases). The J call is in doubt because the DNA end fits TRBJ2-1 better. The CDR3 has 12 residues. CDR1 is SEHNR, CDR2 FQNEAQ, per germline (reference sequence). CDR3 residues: CASSSPPEGQFF. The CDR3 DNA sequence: TGTGCCAGCAGTTCCCCCCCGGAGGGCCAGTTCTTC.

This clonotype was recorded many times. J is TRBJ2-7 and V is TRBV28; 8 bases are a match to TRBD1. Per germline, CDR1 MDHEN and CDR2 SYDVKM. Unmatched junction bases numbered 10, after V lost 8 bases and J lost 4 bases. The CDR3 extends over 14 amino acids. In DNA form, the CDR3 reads TGTGCCAGCGCCTCGGGACAGGACAGTTACGAGCAGTACTTC. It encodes CASASGQDSYEQYF.

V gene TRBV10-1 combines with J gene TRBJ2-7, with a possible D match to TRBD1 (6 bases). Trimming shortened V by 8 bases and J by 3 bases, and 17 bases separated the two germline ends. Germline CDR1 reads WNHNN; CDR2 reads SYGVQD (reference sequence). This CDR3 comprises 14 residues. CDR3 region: CASWWGHHLYEQYF. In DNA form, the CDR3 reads TGCGCCAGCTGGTGGGGACACCACCTCTACGAGCAGTACTTC.

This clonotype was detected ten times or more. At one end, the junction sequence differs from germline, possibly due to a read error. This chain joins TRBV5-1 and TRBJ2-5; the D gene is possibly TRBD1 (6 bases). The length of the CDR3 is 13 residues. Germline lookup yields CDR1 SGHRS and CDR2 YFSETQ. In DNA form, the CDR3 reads TGTGCCAGCAGTTTGACAGGCGGGGAGACCCAGTACTTC. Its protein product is CASSLTGGETQYF.

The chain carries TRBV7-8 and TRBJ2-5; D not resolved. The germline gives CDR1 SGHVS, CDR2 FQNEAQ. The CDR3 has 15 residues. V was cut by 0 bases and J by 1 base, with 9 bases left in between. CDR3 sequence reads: CASSLAGQIQETQYF. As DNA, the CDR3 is TGTGCCAGCAGCTTAGCAGGGCAGATCCAAGAGACCCAGTACTTC.

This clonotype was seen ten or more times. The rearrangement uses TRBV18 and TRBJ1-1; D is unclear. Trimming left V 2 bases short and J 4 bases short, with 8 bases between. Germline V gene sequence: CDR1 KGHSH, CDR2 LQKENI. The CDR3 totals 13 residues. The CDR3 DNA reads TGTGCCAGCTCACCAGGGCCGGCCACTGAAGCTTTCTTT. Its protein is CASSPGPATEAFF.